Listed below are T cell receptor beta chains from one sample, sequenced in a study of identical twins. Using its own MiXCR run on the 5' RACE reads, TCRdb lists one record per CDR3 protein. Among about 240,000 distinct CDR3 sequences listed, roughly 12% were seen once. The data also belong to a second study, concerning yellow fever vaccine responses in identical twins.

What was sequenced was memory (CD45RO+) T cells sorted from blood. These receptor sequences come from a woman aged 18-30 years in good health. Each CDR3 is given with its conserved first and last residue. D genes are given only for firm matches. Clone size appears in some rows only: once, few, many, or a class for an expanded clone.

j_call d_call clone_size v_call cdr3_nt cdr3_aa
TRBJ1-1 . . TRBV6-1 TGTGCCAGCAGTGAAACAACCCCCACTGAAGCTTTCTTT CASSETTPTEAFF
TRBJ2-5 . few TRBV19 TGTGCCAGCTCCCAGTTGTACCAAGAGACCCAGTACTTC CASSQLYQETQYF
TRBJ1-1 . few TRBV5-5 TGTGCCAGCAGCCTACTTTCAGGGGAATTGGGAAACACTGAAGCTTTCTTT CASSLLSGELGNTEAFF
TRBJ2-1 TRBD2 . TRBV20-1 TGCAGTGCTAAACCACTAGCGGGGGGGTACAATGAGCAGTTCTTC CSAKPLAGGYNEQFF
TRBJ2-1 TRBD2 . TRBV6-4 TGTGCCAGCAGTGACTTGGGGCGTACTAGCGAACGGCAGTTCTTC CASSDLGRTSERQFF
TRBJ2-2 . . TRBV11-3 TGTGCCAGCAGCTCGGGACGGATTAACACCGGGGAGCTGTTTTTT CASSSGRINTGELFF
TRBJ2-1 . . TRBV28 TGTGCCAGCAGTTATACCCCTAGAGGGGTCAATGAGCAGTTCTTC CASSYTPRGVNEQFF
TRBJ1-5 TRBD1 . TRBV27 TGTGCCAGCATGCCCCGTGAGACAGGGAATCAGCCCCAGCATTTT CASMPRETGNQPQHF
TRBJ2-5 . few TRBV6-2/TRBV6-3 TGTGCCAGCAGTGACGGATCAGGTATAGAGACCCAGTACTTC CASSDGSGIETQYF
TRBJ2-1 TRBD2 few TRBV6-1 TGCTCCAGCAGAGAGAGCGGGGGCTGGAGGGATGAGCAGTTCTTC CSSRESGGWRDEQFF
TRBJ2-2 . few TRBV4-1 TGCGCCAGCAGCCAAGTTCAAGGAGAGGCCCTGGAGCTGTTTTTT CASSQVQGEALELFF
TRBJ2-5 . few TRBV20-1 TGCAGTGCTAGGGGTCTCCTGGACACCAAAGAGACCCAGTACTTC CSARGLLDTKETQYF
TRBJ2-3 TRBD2 few TRBV10-3 TGTGCCATCAGTGCAACTAGCGGAGGCACAGATACGCAGTATTTT CAISATSGGTDTQYF
TRBJ1-5 . few TRBV7-2 TGTGCCAGCAGCTTAGTTGCAGGGGACCTTTGGCCCCAGCATTTT CASSLVAGDLWPQHF
TRBJ2-3 . . TRBV19 TGTGCCAGTAAGTCCCGTGTAGGCGGGACTACAGATACGCAGTATTTT CASKSRVGGTTDTQYF
TRBJ1-1 TRBD1 . TRBV27 TGTGCCAGCAGAATCCCCGATCGGACAGGCGAAGCTTTCTTT CASRIPDRTGEAFF
TRBJ2-1 . . TRBV28 TGTGCCAGCAGTAGCATCCGAGCCCCCTCCCATTACTCCTACAATGAGCAGTTCTTC CASSSIRAPSHYSYNEQFF
TRBJ2-2 . . TRBV9 TGTGCCAGCAGCGTACTTCTAGAAGGGACCGGGGAGCTGTTTTTT CASSVLLEGTGELFF